The next 25 T cell receptor beta chains were all read from a single sample in a study of T-cell memory formation after mild COVID-19 (dated by TCRdb to the early 2020s). Libraries came from 5' RACE. These reads were obtained on an Illumina NovaSeq 6000. Using fastp at Q25 and MiXCR, TCRdb reprocessed the public reads and kept productive beta chains. Each CDR3 protein gets just one entry, which takes the most common genes and DNA from the rows behind it. Within this sample are roughly 120,000 distinct CDR3 sequences, with roughly 15% of them counted one time only. The ten largest clones capture roughly 14% of the sample. Input material: PBMCs or a T cell subset sorted from them (not recorded which). These receptors were taken from an adult woman who had mild COVID-19 (a few samples of this study predate the infection). The sample titles of this study are shuffled in the database, so cell type and time point are left out; the donor was told from shared clones.

This clonotype was detected only a few times. The J gene is TRBJ2-1, the V gene TRBV2; unclear D gene. Germline V gene sequence: CDR1 SNHLY, CDR2 FYNNEI. The V end was cut by 2 bases, the J end by 6 bases, with 11 bases between. The CDR3 has 14 amino acids. Here the CDR3 reads CASSENGLGNEQFF. DNA of the CDR3: TGTGCCAGCAGTGAAAATGGGTTGGGCAATGAGCAGTTCTTC.

The chain couples TRBV5-1 to TRBJ2-7; 10 nucleotides agree with TRBD1. CDR3 length: 15 residues. V gave up 5 bases and J gave up 3 bases; unmatched junction bases: 8. From germline, CDR1 is SGHRS and CDR2 YFSETQ. CDR3 region: CASRAGTGVFYEQYF. The CDR3 coding sequence is TGCGCCAGCAGAGCCGGGACAGGGGTGTTCTACGAGCAGTACTTC. Looking up the rest from reference TRBV5-1 and TRBJ2-7 gives the full variable domain: KAGVTQTPRYLIKTRGQQVTLSCSPISGHRSVSWYQQTPGQGLQFLFEYFSETQRNKGNFPGRFSGRQFSNSRSEMNVSTLELGDSALYLCASRAGTGVFYEQYFGPGTRLTVT.

The J gene is TRBJ1-6, the V gene TRBV7-3; D is unresolved. The CDR3 sequence is 14 residues long. The V and J ends lost 1 base and 10 bases respectively, with 11 bases between them. Germline assignment: CDR1 SGHTA and CDR2 FQGTGA. The CDR3 reads CASSLSSVKSPLHF. DNA of the CDR3: TGTGCCAGCAGCTTAAGCAGTGTTAAGTCACCCCTCCACTTT. The full variable domain, its missing parts supplied by reference TRBV7-3 and TRBJ1-6, is GAGVSQTPSNKVTEKGKYVELRCDPISGHTALYWYRQSLGQGPEFLIYFQGTGAADDSGLPNDRFFAVRPEGSVSTLKIQRTERGDSAVYLCASSLSSVKSPLHFGNGTRLTVT.

Only a few counts were recorded for this clonotype. The chain couples TRBV20-1 to TRBJ2-7, with 7 bases that match TRBD1. This CDR3 is built from 13 residues. In germline, CDR1 is DFQATT, CDR2 SNEGSKA (reference sequence). V shed 4 bases and J 0 bases; nucleotides not matched to a gene: 3. CDR3: CSATWDSSYEQYF. The CDR3, as DNA: TGCAGTGCTACTTGGGACAGCTCCTACGAGCAGTACTTC.

This clonotype has more than one count but fewer than ten. The V and J genes are TRBV12-3 or TRBV12-4 and TRBJ1-2; a weak D match, TRBD1 (5 bases). The CDR3 loop spans 13 amino acids. V lost 1 base and J lost 8, with 11 bases in between. The CDR3 region has the DNA TGTGCCAGCAGTTTAGGCCAGGGTCAAGGCTACACCTTC. Its protein is CASSLGQGQGYTF.

This clonotype was found a few times. This CDR3 is CAIRAGSYEQYF. As DNA, the CDR3 is TGTGCCATCAGGGCGGGCTCCTACGAGCAGTACTTC. V usage is TRBV10-3 and J usage is TRBJ2-7, with a tentative D call TRBD2 (5 bases). Germline CDR1 is ENHRY and CDR2 is SYGVKD. This CDR3 region has 12 residues. Trimming took off 6 bases at V and 0 bases at J, with 6 bases between the two ends.

The V and J genes are TRBV7-8 and TRBJ2-1; 9 nucleotides align to TRBD1. CDR1 and CDR2 from the germline V gene are SGHVS and FQNEAQ. V was clipped by 3 bases and J by 8 bases; unmatched bases: 8. The length of the CDR3 is 15 residues. The CDR3 sequence is CASSLGRDRAHEQFF. The CDR3 DNA follows: TGTGCCAGCAGCTTGGGCCGGGACAGGGCGCATGAGCAGTTCTTC.

This clonotype showed up just a few times. The chain couples TRBV7-9 to TRBJ2-7; D may match TRBD1 or TRBD2 (5 bases each). The V gene's germline CDR1 is SEHNR and CDR2 FQNEAQ (reference sequence). CDR3 length: 15 residues. Trimming removed 5 bases from V and 5 bases from J, with 19 bases in between. CDR3 DNA: TGTGCCAGCAGCCGCCCCGGGACGGAGAGTGACGAGCAGTACTTC. Residues: CASSRPGTESDEQYF.

The rearrangement joins TRBV9 to TRBJ2-3; 10 positions match TRBD2. V lost 0 bases and J lost 5; bases outside the gene matches: 9. CDR3 size: 17 residues. Germline assignment: CDR1 SGDLS and CDR2 YYNGEE. This chain's CDR3 is CASSVATGAGGRDTQYF. CDR3 nucleotides: TGTGCCAGCAGCGTAGCTACTGGAGCGGGGGGGCGAGATACGCAGTATTTT.

The J gene is TRBJ2-3, the V gene TRBV5-1, with D tentatively TRBD1 (5 bases). CDR1 is SGHRS, CDR2 YFSETQ, per germline. The CDR3 consists of 14 residues. The ends were cut back, 3 bases at V and 2 bases at J, with 10 bases in the middle. The CDR3 is CASSSRQITDTQYF. The CDR3 region has the DNA TGCGCCAGCAGCTCCAGACAGATCACAGATACGCAGTATTTT.

This chain uses TRBV19 with TRBJ2-3; 12 nucleotides line up with TRBD2. CDR3 length: 15 amino acids. CDR1 is LNHDA, CDR2 SQIVND, per germline (reference sequence). The junction had 5 bases not matched to a gene; V was cut back by 9 bases and J by 1 base. Here the CDR3 DNA reads TGTGCCAGCACGAGACTAGCGGGAGGCACAGATACGCAGTATTTT. The encoded protein is CASTRLAGGTDTQYF. The full variable domain, completed using reference TRBV19 and TRBJ2-3, is DGGITQSPKYLFRKEGQNVTLSCEQNLNHDAMYWYRQDPGQGLRLIYYSQIVNDFQKGDIAEGYSVSREKKESFPLTVTSAQKNPTAFYLCASTRLAGGTDTQYFGPGTRLTVL.

This clonotype was counted between two and nine times. One end of the junction varies from germline; a read error may be responsible. The rearrangement links TRBV7-6 to TRBJ1-5; no reliable D call. Per the germline V gene, CDR1 is SGHVS and CDR2 is FNYEAQ. There are 15 residues in the CDR3. In DNA form, the CDR3 reads TGTGCCAGCAGCCTAGCCCCGAGTAGCAATCAGCCCCAGCATTTT. Amino acid sequence: CASSLAPSSNQPQHF.

The V gene is TRBV9, the J gene TRBJ2-1; tentative D call: TRBD1 (7 bases). This CDR3 region has 15 residues. V was trimmed by 0 bases and J by 8 bases, leaving 15 bases between them. Germline CDR1 SGDLS, CDR2 YYNGEE. CDR3 coding DNA: TGTGCCAGCAGCGTAGATCTTGGCAGGGGGGATGAGCAGTTCTTC. This translates into CASSVDLGRGDEQFF.

The chain combines TRBV5-1 with TRBJ2-6; D not resolved. Per the germline V gene, CDR1 is SGHRS and CDR2 is YFSETQ. V gave up 3 bases and J gave up 0 bases, with 10 bases separating them. The CDR3 is made up of 16 amino acids. CDR3 sequence (DNA): TGCGCCAGCAGCTCCGAATTCTTCTCTGGGGCCAACGTCCTGACTTTC. Residues: CASSSEFFSGANVLTF.

The rearrangement links TRBV15 to TRBJ2-2; 7 nucleotides line up with TRBD2. Germline V CDR1 and CDR2: LNHNV, YYDKDF (reference sequence). J was trimmed by 1 base and V by 3 bases; bases with no gene match: 5. The CDR3 extends over 16 amino acids. CDR3 residues: CATSRLGRENTGELFF. The CDR3 coding sequence is TGTGCCACCAGCAGGTTAGGGAGGGAGAACACCGGGGAGCTGTTTTTT.

This clonotype was seen a handful of times. V gene TRBV20-1 combines with J gene TRBJ2-5, with a possible D match to TRBD2 (6 bases). Trimming shortened V by 1 base and J by 4 bases, and 10 bases separated the two germline ends. The CDR3 sequence is 13 residues long. Germline V gene data show CDR1 as DFQATT and CDR2 as SNEGSKA (reference sequence). CDR3: CSARVLGGETQYF. The CDR3 bases are TGCAGTGCTAGAGTGTTGGGGGGAGAGACCCAGTACTTC.

This clonotype was seen a handful of times. The rearrangement uses TRBV5-1 and TRBJ2-7; 7 bases are a match to TRBD1. This CDR3 is built from 16 residues. J lost 0 bases, V lost 0 bases, and 6 bases had no gene match. Germline V lookup: CDR1 SGHRS, CDR2 YFSETQ. The CDR3 nucleotides read TGCGCCAGCAGCTTGGGAGGACAGGTAGCCTCCTACGAGCAGTACTTC. Protein sequence: CASSLGGQVASYEQYF.

The sample holds a few counts of this clonotype. The genes are TRBV10-3 and TRBJ2-1; 8 bases fit TRBD1. The CDR3 is 19 residues long. Per germline, CDR1 ENHRY and CDR2 SYGVKD. Losses at the gene ends were 8 bases for V and 0 bases for J; bases not matched to a gene: 18. Here the CDR3 reads CAIDNRRTGTTFSYNEQFF. The CDR3 DNA reads TGTGCCATCGATAACCGGAGGACAGGGACAACGTTCTCCTACAATGAGCAGTTCTTC.

The chain employs TRBV18 and TRBJ1-2; a possible D gene is TRBD1 (5 bases). Per germline, CDR1 KGHSH and CDR2 LQKENI. The ends were cut back, 4 bases at V and 7 bases at J, with 25 bases in the middle. The CDR3 has 17 residues. The CDR3 nucleotides read TGTGCCAGCTCACGGAGGACCTCGGGAGGGGAGAAAGGTGGCTACACCTTC. Encoded protein: CASSRRTSGGEKGGYTF. Variable domain in full (rest from reference TRBV18 and TRBJ1-2): NAGVMQNPRHLVRRRGQEARLRCSPMKGHSHVYWYRQLPEEGLKFMVYLQKENIIDESGMPKERFSAEFPKEGPSILRIQQVVRGDSAAYFCASSRRTSGGEKGGYTFGSGTRLTVV.

This clonotype was observed at least ten times. The chain joins TRBV10-3 to TRBJ2-1; D may be TRBD2 (5 bases). Trimming pared 6 bases from V and 9 bases from J, leaving 15 bases between. Germline CDR1 is ENHRY and CDR2 is SYGVKD. CDR3 length: 13 amino acids. The CDR3 bases are TGTGCCATCAGGAGTAGCAAAGAGGGTGAGCAGTTCTTC. Protein: CAIRSSKEGEQFF.

This clonotype came up a few times. V is TRBV20-1 and J is TRBJ2-5; no firm D call. The germline V gene has CDR1 DFQATT and CDR2 SNEGSKA (reference sequence). Trimming cost V 3 bases and J 5 bases, with 4 bases left between them. The CDR3 has 10 amino acids. The CDR3 DNA is TGCAGTGCTAGGGCCGAGACCCAGTACTTC. Amino acid sequence: CSARAETQYF.

This CDR3 is CASSLLPARNTGELFF. CDR3 nucleotide sequence: TGTGCCAGCAGTTTATTGCCAGCGAGGAACACCGGGGAGCTGTTTTTT. The V and J genes are TRBV27 and TRBJ2-2; D gene ambiguous. The length of the CDR3 is 16 residues. Germline CDR1 reads MNHEY; CDR2 reads SMNVEV (reference sequence). With 1 base removed from V and 1 base from J, the gap between germline ends came to 10 bases.

The genes are TRBV20-1 and TRBJ1-1, with D unclear. Trimming took 1 base from V and 0 from J, leaving 9 bases between them. The germline V gene encodes CDR1 DFQATT and CDR2 SNEGSKA (reference sequence). The CDR3 totals 14 residues. The CDR3 protein is CSARVIALNTEAFF. CDR3 nucleotides: TGCAGTGCTAGAGTCATTGCTTTGAACACTGAAGCTTTCTTT.

The chain recombines TRBV12-3 or TRBV12-4 with TRBJ2-3, with D tentatively TRBD2 (6 bases). The germline V and J ends were trimmed by 6 bases and 4 bases, with 17 bases remaining between them. This CDR3 region has 15 residues. Here the CDR3 DNA reads TGTGCCAGCAGGGGACTTACGAAGGTCCCAGATACGCAGTATTTT. This translates into CASRGLTKVPDTQYF.

There are a few counts of this clonotype. V is TRBV5-1 and J is TRBJ2-5, with D perhaps TRBD1 (5 bases). The germline V and J ends were trimmed by 0 bases and 5 bases, with 14 bases remaining between them. Germline CDR1 SGHRS, CDR2 YFSETQ. The CDR3 extends over 15 amino acids. The CDR3 nucleotides are TGCGCCAGCAGCTTGGTCGGCAGGGCCCTGGAGACCCAGTACTTC. Amino acid sequence: CASSLVGRALETQYF.